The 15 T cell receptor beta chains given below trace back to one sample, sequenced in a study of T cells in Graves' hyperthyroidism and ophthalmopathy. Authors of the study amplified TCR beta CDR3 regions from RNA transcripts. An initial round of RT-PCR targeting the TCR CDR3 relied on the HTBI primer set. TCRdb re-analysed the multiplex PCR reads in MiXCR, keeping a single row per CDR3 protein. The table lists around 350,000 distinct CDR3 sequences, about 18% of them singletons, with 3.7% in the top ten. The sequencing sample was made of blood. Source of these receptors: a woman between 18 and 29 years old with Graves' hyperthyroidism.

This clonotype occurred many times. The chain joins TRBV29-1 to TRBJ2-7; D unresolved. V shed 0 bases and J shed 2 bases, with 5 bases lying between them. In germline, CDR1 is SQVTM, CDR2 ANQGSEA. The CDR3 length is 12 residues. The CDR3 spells CSVEEQAYEQYF. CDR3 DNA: TGCAGCGTTGAAGAGCAGGCCTACGAGCAGTACTTC.

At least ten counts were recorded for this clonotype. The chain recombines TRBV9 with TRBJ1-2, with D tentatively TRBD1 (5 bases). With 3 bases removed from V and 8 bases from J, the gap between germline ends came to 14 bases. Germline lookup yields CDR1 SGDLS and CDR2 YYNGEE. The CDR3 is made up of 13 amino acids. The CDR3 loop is CASSDGAVWGYTF. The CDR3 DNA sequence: TGTGCCAGCAGCGATGGGGCAGTGTGGGGCTACACCTTC.

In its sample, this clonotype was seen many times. CDR3 loop: CASTLGRRSGYTF. The CDR3 nucleotides read TGTGCCAGCACCCTCGGGAGAAGGTCTGGCTACACCTTC. The chain couples TRBV12-3 or TRBV12-4 to TRBJ1-2; D call uncertain. With 7 bases removed from V and 7 bases from J, the gap between germline ends came to 16 bases. The CDR3 extends over 13 amino acids.

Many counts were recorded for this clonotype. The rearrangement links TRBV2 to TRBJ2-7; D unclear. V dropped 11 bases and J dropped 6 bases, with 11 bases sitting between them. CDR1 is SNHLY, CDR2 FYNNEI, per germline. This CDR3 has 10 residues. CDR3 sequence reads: CACGAREQYF. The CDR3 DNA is TGTGCCTGCGGAGCTCGCGAGCAGTACTTC.

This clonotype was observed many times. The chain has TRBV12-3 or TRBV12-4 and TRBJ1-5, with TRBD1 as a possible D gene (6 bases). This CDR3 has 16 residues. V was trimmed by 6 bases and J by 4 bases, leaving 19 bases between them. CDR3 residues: CASSPPGRGRNQPQHF. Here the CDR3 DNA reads TGTGCCAGCAGCCCACCCGGGAGGGGGAGAAATCAGCCCCAGCATTTT.

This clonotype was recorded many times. DNA for the CDR3: TGCAGTGCATCACACGGGGATAGCAATCAGCCCCAGCATTTT. Translation gives CSASHGDSNQPQHF. The gene calls are TRBV20-1 and TRBJ1-5, with D unclear. This CDR3 has 14 residues. In germline, CDR1 is DFQATT, CDR2 SNEGSKA (reference sequence). Trimming pared 6 bases from V and 0 bases from J, leaving 12 bases between.

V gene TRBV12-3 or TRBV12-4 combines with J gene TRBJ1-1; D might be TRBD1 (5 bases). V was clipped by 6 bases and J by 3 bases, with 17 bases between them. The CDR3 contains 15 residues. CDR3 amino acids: CASRGPKVVYTEAFF. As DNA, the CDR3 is TGTGCCAGCAGGGGACCGAAGGTTGTTTACACTGAAGCTTTCTTT.

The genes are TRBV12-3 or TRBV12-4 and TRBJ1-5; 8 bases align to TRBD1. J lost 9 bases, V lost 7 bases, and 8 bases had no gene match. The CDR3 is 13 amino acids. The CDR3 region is CASNRQGTPPQHF. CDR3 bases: TGTGCCAGCAACCGACAGGGGACCCCGCCCCAGCATTTT.

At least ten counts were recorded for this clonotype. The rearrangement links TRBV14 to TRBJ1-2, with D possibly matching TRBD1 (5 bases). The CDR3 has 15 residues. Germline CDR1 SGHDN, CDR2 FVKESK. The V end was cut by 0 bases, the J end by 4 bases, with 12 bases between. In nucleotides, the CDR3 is TGTGCCAGCAGCCAAGATCGGGGCGGAATCTATGGCTACACCTTC. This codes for CASSQDRGGIYGYTF.

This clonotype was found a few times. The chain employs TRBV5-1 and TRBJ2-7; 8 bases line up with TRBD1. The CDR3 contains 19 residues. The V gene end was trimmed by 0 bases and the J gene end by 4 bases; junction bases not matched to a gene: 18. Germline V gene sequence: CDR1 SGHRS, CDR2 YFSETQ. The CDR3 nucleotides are TGCGCCAGCAGCTTGGAATCCCACAGGGGGTCCCTTACTTTATACGAGCAGTACTTC. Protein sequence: CASSLESHRGSLTLYEQYF.

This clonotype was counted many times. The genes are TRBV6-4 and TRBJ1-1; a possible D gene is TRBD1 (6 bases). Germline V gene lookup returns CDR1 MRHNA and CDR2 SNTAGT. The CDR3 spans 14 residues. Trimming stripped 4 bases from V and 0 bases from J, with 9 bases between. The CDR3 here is CASSVTGMNTEAFF. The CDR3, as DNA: TGTGCCAGCAGTGTTACAGGGATGAACACTGAAGCTTTCTTT.

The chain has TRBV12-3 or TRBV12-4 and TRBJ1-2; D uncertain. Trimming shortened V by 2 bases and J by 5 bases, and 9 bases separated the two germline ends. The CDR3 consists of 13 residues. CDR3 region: CASSLSISYGYTF. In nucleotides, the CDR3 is TGTGCCAGCAGTTTATCCATCAGTTATGGCTACACCTTC.

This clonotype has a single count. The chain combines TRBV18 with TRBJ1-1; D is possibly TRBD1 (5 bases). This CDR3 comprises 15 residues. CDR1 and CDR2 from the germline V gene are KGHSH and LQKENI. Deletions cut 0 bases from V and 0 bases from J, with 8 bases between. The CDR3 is CASSPPGPLNTEAFF. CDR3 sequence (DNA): TGTGCCAGCTCACCACCGGGACCTCTGAACACTGAAGCTTTCTTT.

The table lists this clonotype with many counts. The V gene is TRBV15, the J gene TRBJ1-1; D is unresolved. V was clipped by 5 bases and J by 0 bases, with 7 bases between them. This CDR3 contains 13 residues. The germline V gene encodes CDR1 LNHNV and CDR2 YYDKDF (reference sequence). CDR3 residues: CATSFDLNTEAFF. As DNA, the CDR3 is TGTGCCACCAGCTTCGACCTGAACACTGAAGCTTTCTTT.

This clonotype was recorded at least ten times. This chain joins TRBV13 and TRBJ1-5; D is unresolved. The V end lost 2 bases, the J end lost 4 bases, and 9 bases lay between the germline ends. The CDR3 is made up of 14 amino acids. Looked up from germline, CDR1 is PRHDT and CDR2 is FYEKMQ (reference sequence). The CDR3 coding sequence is TGTGCCAGCAGCTTACTTGGGCCTAATCAGCCCCAGCATTTT. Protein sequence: CASSLLGPNQPQHF.